This passage covers 9 T cell receptor beta chains from one sample sequenced in a study of tumor and adjacent non-tumor tissue in lung cancer. Three rounds of nested PCR, following a modified ARM-PCR protocol, produced the TCRbeta library. In TCRdb, the multiplex PCR reads were re-called with MiXCR into one record per CDR3 protein. The sample lists 130,000 or so distinct CDR3 sequences, 66% occurring once. RNA was extracted from bulk tissue without any cell sorting. Source material: lung tumor tissue. These receptors all stem from a man aged 25 to 40 with non-small cell lung cancer.

Details on this clonotype: Being one base from a much bigger clone, this may be a read error. The chain couples TRBV12-3 or TRBV12-4 to TRBJ2-3, with 12 bases that match TRBD2. CDR3 length: 15 amino acids. The CDR3 spells CDSSLTSGSQDTQYF. The CDR3 bases are TGTGACAGCAGTCTGACTAGCGGGAGTCAAGATACGCAGTATTTT.

The chain recombines TRBV11-2 with TRBJ2-7; D tentatively reads TRBD1 or TRBD2 (5 bases each). The CDR3 has 13 residues. Deletions cut 4 bases from V and 5 bases from J, with 12 bases between. Germline lookup yields CDR1 SGHAT and CDR2 FQNNGV. DNA for the CDR3: TGTGCCAGCAGCTGGGTAGGGACCAACGAGCAGTACTTC. It translates to CASSWVGTNEQYF.

Note on this clonotype: With a much larger clone just one base away, this may be a read error. The gene calls are TRBV5-4 and TRBJ1-2; D remains ambiguous. This CDR3 has 13 residues. CDR1 SGHNT and CDR2 YYREEE come from the germline V gene (reference sequence). Written as DNA, the CDR3 is TGTGTCAGCAGCTCGGGCAGAGAGATCGGCTACACCTTC. Protein: CVSSSGREIGYTF.

This clonotype was counted between two and nine times. This sequence may be a read error, since a much larger clone differs from it by one base. This CDR3 is CSALAGIADTQYF. The CDR3 nucleotides read TGCAGCGCCCTGGCGGGTATCGCAGATACGCAGTATTTT. The genes are TRBV29-1 and TRBJ2-3, with a possible D match to TRBD2 (5 bases). Trimming shortened V by 7 bases and J by 4 bases, and 15 bases separated the two germline ends. Germline V lookup: CDR1 SQVTM, CDR2 ANQGSEA. The CDR3 has 13 amino acids.

To note about this clonotype: A much larger clone differs from this one at a single base, so this may be a read error. This chain connects TRBV4-1 to TRBJ2-7; D remains unclear. V was cut by 3 bases and J by 3 bases, with 18 bases left in between. Germline V gives CDR1 MGHRA, CDR2 YSYEKL. The CDR3 runs to 16 residues. This CDR3 is CASSQSGSRWSYEQYF. For the CDR3, the DNA is TGCGCCAGCAGCCAGTCTGGGTCCAGGTGGAGCTACGAGCAGTACTTC.

The chain is built from TRBV6-5 and TRBJ2-7; TRBD1 agrees at 9 bases. The ends lost 10 bases at V and 3 bases at J; junction bases unmatched: 10. The CDR3 sequence is 14 residues long. CDR1 is MNHEY and CDR2 is SVGAGI in the germline V gene. CDR3 DNA: TGTGCCAACGGTTACGACAGGGGGGACTACGAGCAGTACTTC. It encodes CANGYDRGDYEQYF.

Note on this clonotype: The CDR3 does not close with the conserved phenylalanine or tryptophan, likely indicating a read error. Because the CDR3's place on the DNA is in doubt, the DNA is left out and the CDR3 is given as listed by TCRdb. The chain carries TRBV11-2 and TRBJ2-3; the DNA was not compared with TRBD2, the D call given in the table. Termini included, the CDR3 measures 15 amino acids. Germline V lookup: CDR1 SGHAT, CDR2 FQNNGV. The CDR3 sequence is CASSLLAGGQGSRYL.

There are a few counts of this clonotype. Mismatch with germline at one junction end may stem from a read error. This chain links TRBV6-5 with TRBJ1-6; D gene ambiguous. CDR1 MNHEY and CDR2 SVGAGI come from the germline V gene. The CDR3 runs to 15 residues. The CDR3 DNA follows: TGTGCTAGCAGTTACTCCGACGGAAGCAATTCACCCCTCCACTTT. This encodes CASSYSDGSNSPLHF.

Turning to this clonotype: A much larger clonotype is one base distant, so this may be a read error. This sequence joins TRBV20-1 and TRBJ2-7; 7 nucleotides match TRBD1. Unmatched junction bases numbered 5, after V lost 5 bases and J lost 4 bases. Germline V gene sequence: CDR1 DFQATT, CDR2 SNEGSKA (reference sequence). This CDR3 region has 12 residues. CDR3 protein: CSAAKGAYEQYF. The DNA for the CDR3 is TGCAGTGCTGCGAAGGGGGCGTACGAGCAGTACTTC.